This T cell receptor beta chain is from a study of T cells in Graves' hyperthyroidism and ophthalmopathy. General study results and limits: Blood also contained most expanded thyroid clonotypes above 0.001. A model of 13 V-J features distinguished ophthalmopathy from stable hyperthyroidism.

Patients showing uncontrolled infection, other autoimmune disease, pregnancy or lactation were ineligible. Researchers took RNA transcripts and amplified the TCR beta CDR3 regions from them. RT-PCR in the first round (using the HTBI primer set) targeted the TCR CDR3. TCRdb re-derived calls from the multiplex PCR reads in MiXCR, one entry per CDR3 protein. The repertoire holds 500,000 to 650,000 distinct CDR3 sequences, with 11% to 15% as singletons. V gave up 4 bases and J gave up 0 bases; unmatched junction bases: 9. Germline CDR1 SGHVS, CDR2 FNYEAQ. The CDR3 consists of 16 residues. This clonotype was recorded many times. What it binds is not known.

This sequence was found in a middle-aged woman with Graves' hyperthyroidism. J is TRBJ2-7 and V is TRBV7-6; TRBD2 aligns across 7 bases. Sequencing was carried out using blood. Here the CDR3 DNA reads TGTGCCAGCAGCTCAGGCAGCGGGATTAGCTCCTACGAGCAGTACTTC. Amino acids: CASSSGSGISSYEQYF.